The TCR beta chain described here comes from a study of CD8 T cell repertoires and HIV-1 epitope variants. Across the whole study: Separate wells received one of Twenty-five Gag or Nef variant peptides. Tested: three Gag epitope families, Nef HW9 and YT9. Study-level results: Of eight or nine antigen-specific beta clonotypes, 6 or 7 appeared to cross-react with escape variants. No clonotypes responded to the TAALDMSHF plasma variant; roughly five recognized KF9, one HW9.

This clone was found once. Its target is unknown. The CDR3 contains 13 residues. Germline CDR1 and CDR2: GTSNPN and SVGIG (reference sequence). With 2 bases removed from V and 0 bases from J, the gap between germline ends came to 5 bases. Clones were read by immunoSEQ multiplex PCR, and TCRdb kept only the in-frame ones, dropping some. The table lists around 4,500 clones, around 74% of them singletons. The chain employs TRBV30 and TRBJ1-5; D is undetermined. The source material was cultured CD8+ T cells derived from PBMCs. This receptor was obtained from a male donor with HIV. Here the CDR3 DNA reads TGTGCCTGGAGTCCAGATAGCAATCAGCCCCAGCATTTT. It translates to CAWSPDSNQPQHF.